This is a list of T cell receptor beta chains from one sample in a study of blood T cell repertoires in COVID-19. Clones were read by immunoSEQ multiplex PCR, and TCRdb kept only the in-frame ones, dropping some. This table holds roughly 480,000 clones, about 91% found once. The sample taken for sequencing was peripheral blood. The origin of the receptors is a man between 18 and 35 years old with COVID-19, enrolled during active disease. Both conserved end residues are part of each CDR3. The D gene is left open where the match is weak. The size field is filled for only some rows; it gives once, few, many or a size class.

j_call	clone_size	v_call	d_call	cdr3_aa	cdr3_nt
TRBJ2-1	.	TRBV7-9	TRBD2	CASRIAGGPDEQFF	TGTGCCAGCAGGATAGCGGGAGGGCCCGATGAGCAGTTCTTC
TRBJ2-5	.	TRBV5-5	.	CASSFQGPETQYF	TGTGCCAGCAGCTTTCAGGGGCCAGAGACCCAGTACTTC
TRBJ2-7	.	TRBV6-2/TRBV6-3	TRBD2	CASSLAGGRYEQYF	TGTGCCAGCAGTTTGGCGGGGGGGCGCTACGAGCAGTACTTC
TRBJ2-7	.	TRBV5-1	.	CASSSDSWEQYF	TGCGCCAGCAGCTCTGACAGTTGGGAGCAGTACTTC
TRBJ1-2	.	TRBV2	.	CASETGSYGYTF	TGTGCCAGTGAGACAGGAAGCTATGGCTACACCTTC
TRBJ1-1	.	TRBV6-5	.	CASSYNTVEAFF	TGTGCCAGCAGTTACAATACAGTTGAAGCTTTCTTT
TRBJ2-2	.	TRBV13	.	CASNILVMGGNTGELFF	TGTGCCAGCAACATCCTGGTGATGGGGGGAAATACCGGGGAGCTGTTTTTT
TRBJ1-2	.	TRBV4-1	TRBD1	CASSQVGTGASYGYTF	TGCGCCAGCAGCCAAGTGGGGACAGGAGCCTCCTATGGCTACACCTTC
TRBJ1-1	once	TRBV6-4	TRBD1	CASRLTGDTEAFF	TGTGCCAGCAGGCTGACAGGGGACACTGAAGCTTTCTTT
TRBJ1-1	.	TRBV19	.	CASSLQGGYTEAFF	TGTGCCAGTAGCCTACAGGGAGGGTACACTGAAGCTTTCTTT
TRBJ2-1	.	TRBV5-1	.	CASSLVPGGEQFF	TGCGCCAGCAGCTTGGTCCCGGGTGGTGAGCAGTTCTTC
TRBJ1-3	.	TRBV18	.	CASSLSGNTIYF	TGTGCCAGCTCACTGAGTGGAAACACCATATATTTT
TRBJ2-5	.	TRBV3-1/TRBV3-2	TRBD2	CASSQEVAGYQETQYF	TGTGCCAGCAGCCAAGAGGTAGCGGGGTACCAAGAGACCCAGTACTTC
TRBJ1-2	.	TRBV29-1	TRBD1	CSVEGRGRNYGYTF	TGCAGCGTTGAAGGCAGGGGGCGCAACTATGGCTACACCTTC
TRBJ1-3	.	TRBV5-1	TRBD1	CASSSQGARSGNTIYF	TGCGCCAGCAGCTCACAGGGGGCCCGCTCTGGAAACACCATATATTTT
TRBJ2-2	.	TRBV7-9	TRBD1	CAIRSGSGQVNTGELFF	TGTGCCATCCGAAGTGGGTCCGGACAGGTGAACACCGGGGAGCTGTTTTTT
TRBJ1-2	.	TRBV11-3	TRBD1	CASSLGTGGSYGYTF	TGTGCCAGCAGCTTAGGAACAGGGGGCAGTTATGGCTACACCTTC
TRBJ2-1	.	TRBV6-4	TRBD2	CASSDRVAGGTGEQFF	TGTGCCAGCAGTGACCGGGTAGCGGGAGGAACGGGTGAGCAGTTCTTC
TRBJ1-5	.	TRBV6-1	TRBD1	CASSETGSGQPQHF	TGTGCCAGCAGTGAGACAGGGTCCGGTCAGCCCCAGCATTTT